Presented here are 23 T cell receptor beta chains from one specimen sequenced in a study of early T cells in non-severe SARS-CoV-2 infection. From the 5' RACE reads, TCRdb called clonotypes with MiXCR, one entry per CDR3 protein. The data hold 98,000 or so distinct CDR3 sequences, with 10% to 15% observed a single time. The sample in question was whole blood, obtained at baseline. These receptors were taken from an adult who was a healthcare worker with PCR-confirmed SARS-CoV-2 infection or an uninfected control (not recorded which).

The chain has TRBV6-5 and TRBJ2-2; D remains unclear. This CDR3 spans 14 amino acids. V was trimmed by 0 bases and J by 6 bases, leaving 8 bases between them. From germline, CDR1 is MNHEY and CDR2 SVGAGI. CDR3 nucleotide sequence: TGTGCCAGCAGTTACTCGAATTTAGCCGGGGAGCTGTTTTTT. It codes for CASSYSNLAGELFF.

This clonotype appeared many times. CDR3 in amino acids: CASSIEGALGYTGELFF. DNA for the CDR3: TGTGCCAGTAGTATAGAAGGGGCCCTCGGGTACACCGGGGAGCTGTTTTTT. This chain connects TRBV19 to TRBJ2-2, with D possibly TRBD1 on 5 matching bases. CDR3 size: 17 residues. Germline V gene data show CDR1 as LNHDA and CDR2 as SQIVND (reference sequence). The V gene lost 0 bases and the J gene lost 3 bases, with 14 bases spanning the gap.

The chain links TRBV2 to TRBJ2-5; TRBD2 aligns across 7 bases. J lost 5 bases, V lost 4 bases, and 16 bases had no gene match. CDR1 is SNHLY, CDR2 FYNNEI, per germline. There are 17 residues in the CDR3. In DNA, the CDR3 is TGTGCCAGCAGTGTACTGAGGGAGGGCCTCCTGCGTGAGACCCAGTACTTC. Its translation: CASSVLREGLLRETQYF.

The chain combines TRBV7-9 with TRBJ1-2; the match to TRBD1 covers 11 bases. Looked up from germline, CDR1 is SEHNR and CDR2 is FQNEAQ (reference sequence). This CDR3 has 14 amino acids. J gave up 7 bases and V 5 bases, and 6 bases lay outside the gene matches. CDR3 nucleotide sequence: TGTGCCAGCAGCAAGGACAGGGGGCTCTCTGGCTACACCTTC. Its translation is CASSKDRGLSGYTF.

This chain connects TRBV29-1 to TRBJ2-5, with a possible D match to TRBD1 (5 bases). The CDR3 extends over 15 amino acids. V was clipped by 7 bases and J by 7 bases, with 25 bases between them. The germline V gene has CDR1 SQVTM and CDR2 ANQGSEA. The CDR3 region has the DNA TGCAGCGCGATCCCCTCGTCCAGGGCCCCAGGGACCCAGTACTTC. Residues: CSAIPSSRAPGTQYF.

This clonotype appeared a few times. This sequence joins TRBV21-1 and TRBJ1-2; the DNA was not compared with TRBD1, the D call given in the table. TRBV21-1 is designated a pseudogene. The CDR3 loop spans 13 amino acids. CDR3 DNA: TGTGCCAGCAGGAGTGACAGGCGTTATGGCTACACCTTC. This encodes CASRSDRRYGYTF.

This clonotype was seen many times. The chain carries TRBV6-6 and TRBJ1-2, with a possible D match to TRBD1 (6 bases). CDR1 is MNHNY and CDR2 is SVGAGI in the germline V gene (reference sequence). There are 14 residues in the CDR3. With 5 bases removed from V and 4 bases from J, the gap between germline ends came to 14 bases. The CDR3 DNA follows: TGTGCCAGCAGTCCAACAGGGCTAGGCTATGGCTACACCTTC. Amino acids: CASSPTGLGYGYTF.

Only a few counts were recorded for this clonotype. The rearrangement uses TRBV7-9 and TRBJ2-1; D is possibly TRBD2 (5 bases). The CDR3 loop spans 15 amino acids. Germline V gene data show CDR1 as SEHNR and CDR2 as FQNEAQ (reference sequence). The germline V and J ends were trimmed by 2 bases and 2 bases, with 10 bases remaining between them. CDR3 sequence reads: CASSLLDFPYNEQFF. For the CDR3, the DNA is TGTGCCAGCAGCTTACTGGACTTTCCCTACAATGAGCAGTTCTTC.

This clonotype was found many times. The chain employs TRBV30 and TRBJ1-1; D gene uncertain. V gave up 0 bases and J gave up 0 bases, with 5 bases separating them. This CDR3 region has 13 residues. From germline, CDR1 is GTSNPN and CDR2 SVGIG (reference sequence). The CDR3 sequence: CAWSVEMNTEAFF. The CDR3 DNA follows: TGTGCCTGGAGTGTAGAAATGAACACTGAAGCTTTCTTT.

This clonotype has at least ten counts. J is TRBJ2-1 and V is TRBV20-1, with 9 bases matching TRBD2. The CDR3 extends over 15 amino acids. The germline V gene has CDR1 DFQATT and CDR2 SNEGSKA (reference sequence). The trim removed 0 bases at V and 5 bases at J, leaving 5 bases unmatched. CDR3 amino acids: CSARDLAGVHNEQFF. The CDR3, as DNA: TGCAGTGCTAGAGATTTAGCGGGGGTCCACAATGAGCAGTTCTTC.

This clonotype was counted between two and nine times. V and J are TRBV14 and TRBJ1-1; no clear D gene. Germline V lookup: CDR1 SGHDN, CDR2 FVKESK. Trimming removed 1 base at V and 2 bases at J, with 8 bases between. The CDR3 spans 14 residues. The CDR3 here is CASSQVVGNTEAFF. The CDR3 bases are TGTGCCAGCAGCCAAGTAGTAGGAAACACTGAAGCTTTCTTT.

This clonotype has at least ten counts. The V call is TRBV6-5, the J call TRBJ1-2; D gene ambiguous. V lost 6 bases and J lost 6, with 14 bases in between. The CDR3 is 13 amino acids. Germline V CDR1 and CDR2: MNHEY, SVGAGI. CDR3 nucleotide sequence: TGTGCCAGCAGAAACCCACTCCTGGATGGCTACACCTTC. It translates to CASRNPLLDGYTF.

The chain employs TRBV13 and TRBJ2-5; TRBD1 aligns across 8 bases. CDR3 length equals 13 residues. The J segment lost 4 bases and the V segment lost 2 bases, leaving 0 bases of the junction unmatched. CDR1 is PRHDT, CDR2 FYEKMQ, per germline (reference sequence). CDR3 residues: CASSLTGGETQYF. CDR3 coding DNA: TGTGCCAGCAGCTTAACAGGGGGAGAGACCCAGTACTTC.

This clonotype was observed many times. The chain uses TRBV20-1 and TRBJ2-7; D is possibly TRBD1 or TRBD2 (6 bases each). This CDR3 is built from 13 residues. The germline V gene encodes CDR1 DFQATT and CDR2 SNEGSKA (reference sequence). V was cut by 5 bases and J by 5 bases, with 16 bases left in between. This CDR3 reads CSAGGGDKNEQYF. As DNA, the CDR3 is TGCAGTGCTGGGGGCGGGGATAAGAACGAGCAGTACTTC.

The V gene is TRBV29-1, the J gene TRBJ2-1; D tentatively reads TRBD1 or TRBD2 (6 bases each). The CDR3 totals 14 residues. The ends were cut back, 4 bases at V and 5 bases at J, with 15 bases in the middle. The germline V gene encodes CDR1 SQVTM and CDR2 ANQGSEA. CDR3 bases: TGCAGCGTTGTAAGAGGGGGAGGCAACAATGAGCAGTTCTTC. This codes for CSVVRGGGNNEQFF.

This clonotype was detected only a few times. The chain combines TRBV5-4 with TRBJ2-3; 14 bases line up with TRBD2. The CDR3 spans 16 residues. The junction had 10 bases not matched to a gene; V was cut back by 5 bases and J by 8 bases. The germline gives CDR1 SGHNT, CDR2 YYREEE (reference sequence). DNA of the CDR3: TGTGCCAGCAGGGACGGGACTAGCGGGAGTTGGGGTACGCAGTATTTT. This encodes CASRDGTSGSWGTQYF.

By frequency in the sample, this clonotype is medium-sized. The rearrangement joins TRBV7-9 to TRBJ2-7, with D possibly matching TRBD1 (6 bases). With 1 base removed from V and 3 bases from J, the gap between germline ends came to 10 bases. Germline CDR1 reads SEHNR; CDR2 reads FQNEAQ (reference sequence). The CDR3 has 14 amino acids. This CDR3 reads CASSLGGDNYEQYF. For the CDR3, the DNA is TGTGCCAGCAGCTTAGGTGGGGACAACTACGAGCAGTACTTC.

The rearrangement uses TRBV6-5 and TRBJ2-1, with 9 nucleotides matching TRBD2. CDR3 length: 15 residues. The germline gives CDR1 MNHEY, CDR2 SVGAGI. J gave up 6 bases and V 5 bases, and 8 bases lay outside the gene matches. CDR3 DNA: TGTGCCAGCAGTCACGAAGCGGGGGGCGGCAATGAGCAGTTCTTC. It translates to CASSHEAGGGNEQFF.

This clonotype was detected only a few times. The rearrangement uses TRBV25-1 and TRBJ1-2; D gene unclear. Germline CDR1 reads MGHDK; CDR2 reads SYGVNS. V lost 4 bases and J 5 bases, leaving 17 bases between the germline ends. This CDR3 comprises 15 residues. This CDR3 reads CASSALTGVRYGYTF. In DNA, the CDR3 is TGTGCCAGCAGTGCCCTCACCGGGGTACGGTATGGCTACACCTTC.

This clonotype was counted only a few times. The chain couples TRBV7-3 to TRBJ2-1, with 7 positions matching TRBD2. V was pared by 4 bases and J by 2 bases, with 5 bases of the junction left unmatched. Germline CDR1 reads SGHTA; CDR2 reads FQGTGA. The CDR3 has 15 residues. DNA of the CDR3: TGTGCCAGCAGCTCGGGCGGGAGTACCTACAATGAGCAGTTCTTC. Protein product: CASSSGGSTYNEQFF.

The rearrangement uses TRBV6-6 and TRBJ1-4, with TRBD1 identical over 9 bases. Germline-derived CDR1 and CDR2 are MNHNY and SVGAGI (reference sequence). The V gene end was trimmed by 7 bases and the J gene end by 6 bases; junction bases not matched to a gene: 6. The CDR3 contains 14 residues. The CDR3 loop reads CASTEQGAHEKLFF. For the CDR3, the DNA is TGTGCCAGCACCGAACAGGGGGCCCATGAAAAACTGTTTTTT.

A few counts support this clonotype. The chain links TRBV19 to TRBJ2-2; D ambiguous. Trimming left V 4 bases short and J 1 base short, with 10 bases between. CDR3 length equals 15 residues. The germline CDR1 and CDR2 sequences are LNHDA and SQIVND (reference sequence). CDR3 in DNA: TGTGCCAGTAGTACGACGGATTGGAACACCGGGGAGCTGTTTTTT. As protein: CASSTTDWNTGELFF. The full variable domain, completed using reference TRBV19 and TRBJ2-2, is DGGITQSPKYLFRKEGQNVTLSCEQNLNHDAMYWYRQDPGQGLRLIYYSQIVNDFQKGDIAEGYSVSREKKESFPLTVTSAQKNPTAFYLCASSTTDWNTGELFFGEGSRLTVL.

There are a few counts of this clonotype. The V and J genes are TRBV5-1 and TRBJ2-6; D tentatively fits TRBD1 or TRBD2 (5 bases each). CDR1 and CDR2 (germline): SGHRS, YFSETQ. V lost 4 bases and J lost 2, with 13 bases in between. The CDR3 is 16 amino acids. CDR3 region: CASSRPLGAGANVLTF. In DNA, the CDR3 is TGCGCCAGCAGCCGGCCGTTGGGGGCTGGGGCCAACGTCCTGACTTTC.